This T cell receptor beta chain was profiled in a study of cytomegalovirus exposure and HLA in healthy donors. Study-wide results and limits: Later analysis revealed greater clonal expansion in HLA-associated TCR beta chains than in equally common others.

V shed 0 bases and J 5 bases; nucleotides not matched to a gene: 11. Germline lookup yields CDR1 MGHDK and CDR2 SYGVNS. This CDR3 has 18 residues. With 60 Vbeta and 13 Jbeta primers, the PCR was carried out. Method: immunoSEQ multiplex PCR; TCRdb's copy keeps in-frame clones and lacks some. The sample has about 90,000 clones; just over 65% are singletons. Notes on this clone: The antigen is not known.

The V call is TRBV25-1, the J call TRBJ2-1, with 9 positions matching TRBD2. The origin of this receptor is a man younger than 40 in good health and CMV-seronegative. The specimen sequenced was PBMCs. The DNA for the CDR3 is TGTGCCAGCAGTGAATACTTCTCCAGCGGGAGGACTGACAATGAGCAGTTCTTC. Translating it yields CASSEYFSSGRTDNEQFF.